Listed below are T cell receptor beta chains from one sample, sequenced in a study of T-cell reconstitution after alpha-beta-depleted transplantation in children. MiXCR, applied by TCRdb to the PCR reads, yields one record per CDR3 protein. The data contain approximately 590,000 distinct CDR3 sequences, 8% to 11% of them singletons. This specimen consisted of PBMCs from the stem cell graft donor, obtained from the stem cell graft. These TCRs come from a human donor who donated a stem cell graft to a child with acute myeloid leukemia. CDR3s include the opening cysteine and the closing phenylalanine or tryptophan. D genes are given only for firm matches. For some rows the clone size is stated as once, few or many, or as a class when expanded; others skip it.

CDR3nt: TGTGCCAGCAGTTACTCATACTCACGGGACAACACCTACGAGCAGTACTTC
CDR3aa: CASSYSYSRDNTYEQYF
abundance: .
v_gene: TRBV6-5
j_gene: TRBJ2-7
d_gene: .

CDR3nt: TGTGCCAGCAGTTTAGGGTTCCGACAGGATGATAGCAATCAGCCCCAGCATTTT
CDR3aa: CASSLGFRQDDSNQPQHF
abundance: many
v_gene: TRBV12-3/TRBV12-4
j_gene: TRBJ1-5
d_gene: .

CDR3nt: TGTGCCAGCAGCCGAGGGAACAGCATGAACACCGGGGAGCTGTTTTTT
CDR3aa: CASSRGNSMNTGELFF
abundance: few
v_gene: TRBV7-9
j_gene: TRBJ2-2
d_gene: .

CDR3nt: TGTGCCAGCAGCCAACCCGGGACTCTAGACAATGAGCAGTTCTTC
CDR3aa: CASSQPGTLDNEQFF
abundance: .
v_gene: TRBV4-2
j_gene: TRBJ2-1
d_gene: .

CDR3nt: TGTGCCAGCAGTTTAGTAGGTACAGGAGAGACCCAGTACTTC
CDR3aa: CASSLVGTGETQYF
abundance: few
v_gene: TRBV28
j_gene: TRBJ2-5
d_gene: .

CDR3nt: TGTGCCAGCAGTTTCGGGGGGCGAAGTGAAAAACTGTTTTTT
CDR3aa: CASSFGGRSEKLFF
abundance: few
v_gene: TRBV27
j_gene: TRBJ1-4
d_gene: .

CDR3nt: TGTGCCATCAGTGAGGGTGTATTCACAGATACGCAGTATTTT
CDR3aa: CAISEGVFTDTQYF
abundance: many
v_gene: TRBV10-3
j_gene: TRBJ2-3
d_gene: .

CDR3nt: TGCAGCGTTGGGCCGACCTCCTACGAGCAGTACTTC
CDR3aa: CSVGPTSYEQYF
abundance: .
v_gene: TRBV29-1
j_gene: TRBJ2-7
d_gene: .

CDR3nt: TGTGCCAGCAGGAACACAGGGGGCGACGAGCAGTACTTC
CDR3aa: CASRNTGGDEQYF
abundance: few
v_gene: TRBV12-3/TRBV12-4
j_gene: TRBJ2-7
d_gene: TRBD1

CDR3nt: TGTGCTAGCAGACGGACAGAAGAGACCCAGTACTTC
CDR3aa: CASRRTEETQYF
abundance: many
v_gene: TRBV7-7
j_gene: TRBJ2-5
d_gene: .

CDR3nt: TGTGCCAGCAGCTTAGGGGTCGGACGGATTAACAATGAGCAGTTCTTC
CDR3aa: CASSLGVGRINNEQFF
abundance: .
v_gene: TRBV7-2
j_gene: TRBJ2-1
d_gene: .

CDR3nt: TGCAGCGCCGGGGGAGTGGGAGGGCCGGAGATCTTC
CDR3aa: CSAGGVGGPEIF
abundance: many
v_gene: TRBV29-1
j_gene: TRBJ2-1
d_gene: TRBD2

CDR3nt: TGTGCCAGCAGCTTAGCGGGAGGAGCAAACATTCAGTACTTC
CDR3aa: CASSLAGGANIQYF
abundance: .
v_gene: TRBV7-3
j_gene: TRBJ2-4
d_gene: TRBD2

CDR3nt: TGTGCCAGCAGCTTAGCGACTTGGGGCACAGATACGCAGTATTTT
CDR3aa: CASSLATWGTDTQYF
abundance: many
v_gene: TRBV7-2
j_gene: TRBJ2-3
d_gene: .

CDR3nt: TGTGCCAGCAGCGAGGCGGCAGAGCAGTTCTTC
CDR3aa: CASSEAAEQFF
abundance: many
v_gene: TRBV12-3/TRBV12-4
j_gene: TRBJ2-1
d_gene: .

CDR3nt: TGCGCCAGCAGCCAGGGCGGGAATTTAGCAGATACGCAGTATTTT
CDR3aa: CASSQGGNLADTQYF
abundance: .
v_gene: TRBV4-3
j_gene: TRBJ2-3
d_gene: .

CDR3nt: TGTGCCAGCAGCGGGCCAGAAGACGCTGGGGCCAACGTCCTGACTTTC
CDR3aa: CASSGPEDAGANVLTF
abundance: many
v_gene: TRBV6-5
j_gene: TRBJ2-6
d_gene: .

CDR3nt: TGTGCCAGCAGCCCCCTCCGGGCCGCGACCCTCCACTTT
CDR3aa: CASSPLRAATLHF
abundance: .
v_gene: TRBV12-3/TRBV12-4
j_gene: TRBJ1-6
d_gene: .

CDR3nt: TGTGCCAGCAGTGACCCGACAGGGGGCGGGGGTGAAAAACTGTTTTTT
CDR3aa: CASSDPTGGGGEKLFF
abundance: few
v_gene: TRBV25-1
j_gene: TRBJ1-4
d_gene: TRBD1

CDR3nt: TGCAGCGCCGGAGGAGGGGGCAACGAAGCTTTCTTT
CDR3aa: CSAGGGGNEAFF
abundance: few
v_gene: TRBV29-1
j_gene: TRBJ1-1
d_gene: TRBD1

CDR3nt: TGTGCCAGCAGTTTATCGTTCGGGAGCGGGAGAGGGTCCTACAATGAGCAGTTCTTC
CDR3aa: CASSLSFGSGRGSYNEQFF
abundance: .
v_gene: TRBV27
j_gene: TRBJ2-1
d_gene: TRBD2

CDR3nt: TGTGCCAGCAACCCAGGCCCGGAGACCTACAATGAGCAGTTCTTC
CDR3aa: CASNPGPETYNEQFF
abundance: .
v_gene: TRBV11-2
j_gene: TRBJ2-1
d_gene: .

CDR3nt: TGCGCCAGCAGCGTTGCGGGGTCTGAAGAGACCCAGTACTTC
CDR3aa: CASSVAGSEETQYF
abundance: .
v_gene: TRBV5-1
j_gene: TRBJ2-5
d_gene: .

CDR3nt: TGCGCCAGCAGCACAGGGGGGCAAAACATTCAGTACTTC
CDR3aa: CASSTGGQNIQYF
abundance: .
v_gene: TRBV5-1
j_gene: TRBJ2-4
d_gene: TRBD1

CDR3nt: TGTGCCAGCAGCTTAGGTGGTGGGCAGGCTTTCTTT
CDR3aa: CASSLGGGQAFF
abundance: .
v_gene: TRBV7-9
j_gene: TRBJ1-1
d_gene: .

CDR3nt: TGTGCCAGCGGCATAGCGGCAGTTAACACCGGGGAGCTGTTTTTT
CDR3aa: CASGIAAVNTGELFF
abundance: few
v_gene: TRBV7-9
j_gene: TRBJ2-2
d_gene: .

CDR3nt: TGTGCCACCAGCAGAGAGTTGAAAAAGACCCAGTACTTC
CDR3aa: CATSRELKKTQYF
abundance: many
v_gene: TRBV15
j_gene: TRBJ2-5
d_gene: .

CDR3nt: TGTGCCAGCAGCTTAGTACAGTCAACCGGGGAGCTGTTTTTT
CDR3aa: CASSLVQSTGELFF
abundance: .
v_gene: TRBV7-9
j_gene: TRBJ2-2
d_gene: .

CDR3nt: TGTGCCAGCACCGGACAGAACCACAATGAGCAGTTCTTC
CDR3aa: CASTGQNHNEQFF
abundance: many
v_gene: TRBV7-2
j_gene: TRBJ2-1
d_gene: .

CDR3nt: TGTGCCACCAGCACCGGGCTGTATGGCTACACCTTC
CDR3aa: CATSTGLYGYTF
abundance: many
v_gene: TRBV15
j_gene: TRBJ1-2
d_gene: .

CDR3nt: TGTGCCAGCAGCAGGCTAGCGTATGCCGGGGAGCTGTTTTTT
CDR3aa: CASSRLAYAGELFF
abundance: many
v_gene: TRBV21-1
j_gene: TRBJ2-2
d_gene: .

CDR3nt: TGCGCCAGCAGCTTGGCCGCGGGACAGGGCTATGGCTACACCTTC
CDR3aa: CASSLAAGQGYGYTF
abundance: many
v_gene: TRBV5-1
j_gene: TRBJ1-2
d_gene: TRBD1

CDR3nt: TGCAGCGTGGCCAGGGGAGGGACTGAAGCTTTCTTT
CDR3aa: CSVARGGTEAFF
abundance: many
v_gene: TRBV29-1
j_gene: TRBJ1-1
d_gene: .

CDR3nt: TGCTGTGCTAGAGACAAATCGCAGCTAGCGGGGTTCTACAATGAGCAGTTCTTC
CDR3aa: CCARDKSQLAGFYNEQFF
abundance: .
v_gene: TRBV20-1
j_gene: TRBJ2-1
d_gene: TRBD2

CDR3nt: TGCGCCAGCAGCTTGGAACGGGGCCCGACCTACGAGCAGTACTTC
CDR3aa: CASSLERGPTYEQYF
abundance: .
v_gene: TRBV5-1
j_gene: TRBJ2-7
d_gene: .

CDR3nt: TGTGCCAGCAGCCCCGGGGGGAGGACTGAAGCTTTCTTT
CDR3aa: CASSPGGRTEAFF
abundance: .
v_gene: TRBV11-2
j_gene: TRBJ1-1
d_gene: .